Reported below is one T cell receptor beta chain. Its antigen is not identified. Donors had nominal health at sampling but likely had unrecorded immune exposures. The sample originates from a study of cytomegalovirus exposure and HLA in healthy donors. The PCR was carried out with 60 Vbeta primers and 13 Jbeta primers. Here immunoSEQ multiplex PCR was the method, and the copy in TCRdb shows in-frame clones only, minus some. The sample consists of about 89,000 clones, over 75% of them appearing once. There are 14 residues in the CDR3. Trimming at V came to 5 bases and at J to 3 bases, leaving 3 bases not matched to a gene. The germline CDR1 and CDR2 sequences are LNHDA and SQIVND (reference sequence). Study-wide points: The majority of TCR sequences were rare, yet some public TCRs appeared in many donors.

Sequencing was carried out using PBMCs. The TCR originated in a female donor in good health and CMV-seropositive. The J gene is TRBJ2-3, the V gene TRBV19; TRBD2 matches 9 bases. CDR3 sequence (DNA): TGTGCCAGTAGTTTTAGCGGGAGTACAGATACGCAGTATTTT. As protein: CASSFSGSTDTQYF.